This T cell receptor beta chain comes out of a study of control samples from healthy donors and cancer patients. This CDR3 contains 11 residues. Germline CDR1 reads SNHLY; CDR2 reads FYNNEI. As concerns this clone: One end of the junction is discordant with germline, which a read error may explain.

Sequenced by immunoSEQ multiplex PCR; TCRdb stores in-frame clones only, minus some. The data hold 120,000 or so clones, with about nine tenths observed a single time. The chain couples TRBV2 to TRBJ1-4; D uncertain. The source of this sequence is a man aged 35 to 55 in good health. Material: blood. The CDR3 loop reads CVSSLREKLFF. The CDR3 DNA sequence: TGTGTCAGCTCTCTTAGAGAAAAACTGTTTTTT.